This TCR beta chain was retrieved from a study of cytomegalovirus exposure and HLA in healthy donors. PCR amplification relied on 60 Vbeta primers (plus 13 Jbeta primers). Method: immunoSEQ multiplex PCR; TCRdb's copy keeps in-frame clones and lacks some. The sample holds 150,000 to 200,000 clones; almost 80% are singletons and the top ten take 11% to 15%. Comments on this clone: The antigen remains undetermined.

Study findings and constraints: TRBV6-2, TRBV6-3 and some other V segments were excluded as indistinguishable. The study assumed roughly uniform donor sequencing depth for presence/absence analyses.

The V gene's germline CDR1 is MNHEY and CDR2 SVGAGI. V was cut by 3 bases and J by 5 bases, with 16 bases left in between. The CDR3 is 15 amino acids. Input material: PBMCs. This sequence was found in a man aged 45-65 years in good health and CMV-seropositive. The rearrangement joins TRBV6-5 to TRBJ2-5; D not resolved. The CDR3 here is CASSYLPSVMETQYF. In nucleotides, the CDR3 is TGTGCCAGCAGTTATCTCCCTAGTGTCATGGAGACCCAGTACTTC.